This is a list of T cell receptor beta chains from one sample in a study of blood T cell repertoires in COVID-19. Assay: immunoSEQ multiplex PCR; the TCRdb copy retains only in-frame clones and omits some. The sample yields roughly 150,000 clones, approximately 92% seen once. The sample consisted of peripheral blood. Receptor source: a woman aged 40 to 50 with acute or convalescent COVID-19. Both conserved end residues are part of each CDR3. Fields, in order: V gene, D gene, CDR3 length, J gene, clone size, CDR3 DNA, CDR3 protein. A D gene is named only where the DNA matches it firmly. Clone size is given for some rows only: seen once, a few or many times, or a class if the clone is expanded.

>TRBV12-5|-|16|TRBJ2-7|-
TGTGCTAGTGGTTTGCCCGGCCTACTAAGGGGCTACGAGCAGTACTTC
CASGLPGLLRGYEQYF
>TRBV7-9|TRBD2|16|TRBJ2-3|-
TGTGCCAGCAGCCCCTACCGCGGGGGTAACACAGATACGCAGTATTTT
CASSPYRGGNTDTQYF
>TRBV9|-|13|TRBJ2-2|-
TGTGCCAGCAGCCCTCAGGGTACCGGGGAGCTGTTTTTT
CASSPQGTGELFF
>TRBV24-1|-|13|TRBJ1-1|-
TGTGCCACCAGCCCGGGGGGGAACACTGAAGCTTTCTTT
CATSPGGNTEAFF
>TRBV5-1|TRBD1|17|TRBJ2-2|-
TGCGCCAGCAGCGGGCTGACAGGGAAAGCGAACACCGGGGAGCTGTTTTTT
CASSGLTGKANTGELFF
>TRBV7-2|-|17|TRBJ1-1|-
TGTGCCAGCAGCCAATGGAGGGTCCGGGACGAGGACACTGAAGCTTTCTTT
CASSQWRVRDEDTEAFF
>TRBV6-5|-|15|TRBJ2-1|-
TGTGCCAGCAGTATAGAAGCGGAGGCGTACAATGAGCAGTTCTTC
CASSIEAEAYNEQFF
>TRBV24-1|TRBD1|14|TRBJ1-2|-
TGTGCCACCAGCCGGGGACAGGGAGACTATGGCTACACCTTC
CATSRGQGDYGYTF
>TRBV5-6|-|15|TRBJ1-5|-
TGTGCCAGCAGCCTAACAGGGAATCCCAATCAGCCCCAGCATTTT
CASSLTGNPNQPQHF
>TRBV11-3|-|16|TRBJ2-2|-
TGTGCCAGCAGCTTAGTAATCGGTCCGAACACCGGGGAGCTGTTTTTT
CASSLVIGPNTGELFF
>TRBV9|TRBD2|19|TRBJ2-1|-
TGTGCCAGCAGCGCCCGAACGGGACTAGCGGGCGAATCCTACAATGAGCAGTTCTTC
CASSARTGLAGESYNEQFF
>TRBV11-2|TRBD2|15|TRBJ2-7|-
TGTGCCAGCAGCGGGGGGGGTGGCAGGGCCTACGAGCAGTACTTC
CASSGGGGRAYEQYF
>TRBV27|-|13|TRBJ1-1|-
TGTGCCAGCAGTTTGTTCAGAGCAGGGTACGCTTTCTTT
CASSLFRAGYAFF
>TRBV2|TRBD1|15|TRBJ2-2|-
TGTGCCAGCAGTTTCGACAGGGGTGGGACCGGGGAGCTGTTTTTT
CASSFDRGGTGELFF
>TRBV10-2|TRBD1|13|TRBJ1-6|-
TGCGCCAGCAAACAGGGGATTGGTTCACCCCTCCACTTT
CASKQGIGSPLHF
>TRBV11-2|-|13|TRBJ2-4|-
TGTGCCAGCAGCCCTCTAGCCAAAAACATTCAGTACTTC
CASSPLAKNIQYF
>TRBV6-6|-|17|TRBJ2-2|-
TGTGCCAGCAGCCGAAGTTCAGGGACAAAGAACACCGGGGAGCTGTTTTTT
CASSRSSGTKNTGELFF
>TRBV15|-|19|TRBJ1-5|-
TGTGCCACCAGCAGAGATTTATCAACAGGTGTTCGGAGCAATCAGCCCCAGCATTTT
CATSRDLSTGVRSNQPQHF
>TRBV4-2|-|13|TRBJ2-3|once
TGTGCCAGCGGAGAGAGCGTGGGAGATACGCAGTATTTT
CASGESVGDTQYF
>TRBV11-3|TRBD1|13|TRBJ2-5|once
TGTGCCAGCAGTCTGGACAGGATGGAGACCCAGTACTTC
CASSLDRMETQYF
>TRBV3-1/TRBV3-2|-|15|TRBJ2-7|-
TGTGCCAGCAGCCAAGTTCCCCGGGAGTCCTACGAGCAGTACTTC
CASSQVPRESYEQYF
>TRBV27|TRBD1|16|TRBJ1-2|-
TGTGCCAGCAGTAAACTAGTCGGACAGGGGCCCTATGGCTACACCTTC
CASSKLVGQGPYGYTF
>TRBV7-2|-|12|TRBJ1-2|-
TGTGCCAGTTCGGCGGCCCCGGGGGGCTACACCTTC
CASSAAPGGYTF
>TRBV7-2|TRBD2|15|TRBJ2-7|-
TGTGCCAGCAGCGAAACTAGCGGGAGCTACTACGAGCAGTACTTC
CASSETSGSYYEQYF
>TRBV5-1|-|17|TRBJ1-6|-
TGCGCCAGCAGCTTGGGTACTATTAACTCCTATAATTCACCCCTCCACTTT
CASSLGTINSYNSPLHF
>TRBV19|-|16|TRBJ2-3|-
TGTGCCAGTAGTATAGCCATAACAGGGAACACAGATACGCAGTATTTT
CASSIAITGNTDTQYF
>TRBV4-1|-|11|TRBJ1-1|-
TGCGCCAGCAGCCAGACAGGCGAAGCTTTCTTT
CASSQTGEAFF
>TRBV12-3/TRBV12-4|TRBD2|13|TRBJ2-1|-
TGTGCCAGCAGTCAAACTAGCGCCAATGAGCAGTTCTTC
CASSQTSANEQFF
>TRBV18|TRBD1|14|TRBJ1-2|few
TGTGCCAGCTCAGAGGGGGACAGGGGTCTCCTCTACACCTTC
CASSEGDRGLLYTF
>TRBV6-5|TRBD1|13|TRBJ2-1|-
TGTGCCAGCAGTCCGCAGGGGGCCCATGAGCAGTTCTTC
CASSPQGAHEQFF
>TRBV7-9|-|15|TRBJ1-5|-
TGTGCCAGCAGCTTAAGCGGGGAGGGAGTCAAACCCCAGCATTTT
CASSLSGEGVKPQHF
>TRBV11-3|TRBD1|17|TRBJ2-7|-
TGTGCCAGCAGCTTCGGGACAGGGGGGACCTACTCCTACGAGCAGTACTTC
CASSFGTGGTYSYEQYF
>TRBV3-1/TRBV3-2|TRBD2|15|TRBJ2-5|-
TGTGCCAGCAGCCCTGGACTAGCGGGCCGGGAGACCCAGTACTTC
CASSPGLAGRETQYF
>TRBV27|TRBD1|15|TRBJ2-1|-
TGTGCCAGCAGTTTATCGACAGGGACCTACAATGAGCAGTTCTTC
CASSLSTGTYNEQFF
>TRBV9|TRBD2|15|TRBJ2-3|-
TGTGCCAGCGCCGGGACTAGCGGGAGAGCAGATACGCAGTATTTT
CASAGTSGRADTQYF
>TRBV28|TRBD1|23|TRBJ1-5|-
TGTGCCAGCAGTGCCAACCTTACACCGGACAGGGTGAAATCCCGATGGGTCATTCAGCCCCAGCATTTT
CASSANLTPDRVKSRWVIQPQHF
>TRBV2|-|14|TRBJ1-5|-
TGTGCCAGCAGTCTCGGGTCGTCACATCAGCCCCAGCATTTT
CASSLGSSHQPQHF
>TRBV4-2|TRBD1|18|TRBJ2-1|-
TGTGCCAGCAGCCAAGAAGTCGGGACAGGGGTCGTGTACAATGAGCAGTTCTTC
CASSQEVGTGVVYNEQFF
>TRBV19|-|14|TRBJ1-3|few
TGTGCCAGTAGTATAGATCTAAGAGGAAACACCATATATTTT
CASSIDLRGNTIYF
>TRBV6-5|TRBD1|13|TRBJ2-7|-
TGTGCCAGCAGTTTTGACAGGGCTGGTGAGCAGTACTTC
CASSFDRAGEQYF
>TRBV5-8|-|18|TRBJ2-1|-
TGTGCCAGCAGCTTGGGTGGCGGAACCGGGGGACTTAACAATGAGCAGTTCTTC
CASSLGGGTGGLNNEQFF
>TRBV4-2|TRBD2|17|TRBJ2-3|-
TGTGCCAGCAGCCAAGACACGGGACTAGCGGGGACAGATACGCAGTATTTT
CASSQDTGLAGTDTQYF
>TRBV30|-|13|TRBJ2-6|-
TGTGCCCTGCCCGTCCCCCCTACCAACGTCCTGACTTTC
CALPVPPTNVLTF
>TRBV19|TRBD1|15|TRBJ1-2|few
TGTGCCAGGCAAGCCCCGGGACAGGGGGACTATGGCTACACCTTC
CARQAPGQGDYGYTF
>TRBV12-3/TRBV12-4|TRBD2|13|TRBJ2-7|-
TGTGCCAGCACCACTAGCGTCACCTACGAGCAGTACTTC
CASTTSVTYEQYF
>TRBV6-1|-|15|TRBJ2-1|-
TGTGCCAGCAGTGAAGGACTAGAGATCTACAATGAGCAGTTCTTC
CASSEGLEIYNEQFF
>TRBV18|-|15|TRBJ2-2|-
TGTGCCAGCTCACCAGCGAGCGCGGAAACCGGGGAGCTGTTTTTT
CASSPASAETGELFF
>TRBV5-1|-|12|TRBJ1-1|once
TGCGCCAGCAGCTTGGGGAGAGCTGAAGCTTTCTTT
CASSLGRAEAFF
>TRBV3-1/TRBV3-2|-|13|TRBJ2-2|-
TGTGCCAGCAGCCCACGACAGGCCGGGGAGCTGTTTTTT
CASSPRQAGELFF